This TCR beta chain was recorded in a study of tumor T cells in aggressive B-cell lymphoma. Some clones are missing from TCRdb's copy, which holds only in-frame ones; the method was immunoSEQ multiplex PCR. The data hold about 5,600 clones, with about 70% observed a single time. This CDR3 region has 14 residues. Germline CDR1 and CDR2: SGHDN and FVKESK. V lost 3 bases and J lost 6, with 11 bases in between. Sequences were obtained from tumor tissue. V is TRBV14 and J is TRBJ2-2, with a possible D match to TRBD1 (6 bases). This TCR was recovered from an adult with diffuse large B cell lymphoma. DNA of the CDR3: TGTGCCAGCAGCCAGTACAGGGTTCCCGGGGAGCTGTTTTTT. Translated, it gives CASSQYRVPGELFF.